This T cell receptor (beta chain) was sequenced for a study of T cell changes during pregnancy in multiple sclerosis (dated 2019 in TCRdb). Background on the whole study: The study looked at changes in the T cell repertoire across pregnancy in women with multiple sclerosis.

A remark on this clone: Its antigen is still unknown. The record has no base qualities; no much larger clone is one base away.

For this chain, trimming is 4 bases at the V end and 1 base at the J end, and the number of junction bases without a gene match is 5. From the germline V gene, CDR1 is KGHSH and CDR2 is LQKENI. The CDR3, from cysteine to phenylalanine, totals 16 residues. Just the 48-base CDR3 DNA is kept, in frame starting at base 1. The library came from the immunoSEQ multiplex PCR assay. This is the immuneACCESS table as TCRdb keeps it, with only in-frame sequences that have V and J called. A part of the clones is gone; compared with another copy, unresolved V genes explain less than half, and the rest is unexplained. The sample includes 65,000 to 85,000 clones, with about 90% observed a single time. About 0.9% of the sample goes to the ten largest clones.

Sample: peripheral blood, taken in the first trimester of pregnancy. The V gene is TRBV18 and the J gene is TRBJ2-2, with TRBD1 matching 8 junction bases. The receptor was derived from a female donor in good health, enrolled as a control in a pregnancy study. CDR3 loop: CASSLRTGGNTGELFF. The nucleotide sequence is given as TGTGCCAGCTCACTCCGAACAGGGGGGAACACCGGGGAGCTGTTTTTT.